This is a list of T cell receptor beta chains from one sample in a study of CXCR3-negative and CXCR3-positive naive CD8 T cells. No DNA is given; TCRdb re-called the 5' RACE reads and lists each CDR3 protein once. This specimen shows approximately 74,000 distinct CDR3 sequences; the ten leading clones hold 1.6%. The sequencing input was naive CXCR3- CD8+ T cells from blood. These receptors were taken from a human donor in good health. Some clones in this sample may be carry-over from other donors' samples. The CDR3 runs from the conserved cysteine through the conserved F or W. Each record gives: V gene, J gene, CDR3 protein.

v_gene: TRBV9; j_gene: TRBJ1-1; CDR3aa: CASSLTEGAFTEAFF
v_gene: TRBV9; j_gene: TRBJ2-5; CDR3aa: CASSVSGGEETQYF
v_gene: TRBV6-2/TRBV6-3; j_gene: TRBJ2-5; CDR3aa: CASSYDTGGLETQYF
v_gene: TRBV6-5; j_gene: TRBJ2-5; CDR3aa: CASSYPPGPGGLETQYF
v_gene: TRBV10-3; j_gene: TRBJ1-5; CDR3aa: CAISHEGRGSNQPQHF
v_gene: TRBV27; j_gene: TRBJ2-1; CDR3aa: CASSLAGGYNEQFF
v_gene: TRBV29-1; j_gene: TRBJ2-1; CDR3aa: CSVEDLWGNAQQGEENEQFF
v_gene: TRBV6-5; j_gene: TRBJ1-3; CDR3aa: CASSYGGGSGNTIYF
v_gene: TRBV12-3/TRBV12-4; j_gene: TRBJ2-7; CDR3aa: CASSFKGTNLGEQYF
v_gene: TRBV28; j_gene: TRBJ1-5; CDR3aa: CASSFQGGNQPQHF
v_gene: TRBV28; j_gene: TRBJ2-7; CDR3aa: CASGGPVPYEQYF
v_gene: TRBV5-1; j_gene: TRBJ2-7; CDR3aa: CASSLFAGGNYEQYF
v_gene: TRBV5-5; j_gene: TRBJ2-5; CDR3aa: CASSLNINRGLRETQYF
v_gene: TRBV7-2; j_gene: TRBJ2-7; CDR3aa: CASSLGRGPLEEQYF
v_gene: TRBV7-9; j_gene: TRBJ1-1; CDR3aa: CASSPQGTEAFF
v_gene: TRBV5-4; j_gene: TRBJ1-1; CDR3aa: CASSLGDVGQGEAFF
v_gene: TRBV12-3/TRBV12-4; j_gene: TRBJ2-7; CDR3aa: CASSFGTGPYEQYF
v_gene: TRBV19; j_gene: TRBJ2-7; CDR3aa: CASSSGGSYEQYF
v_gene: TRBV20-1; j_gene: TRBJ2-1; CDR3aa: CSASGRNLYNEQFF
v_gene: TRBV7-9; j_gene: TRBJ2-5; CDR3aa: CASSLTSGGRQETQYF
v_gene: TRBV6-5; j_gene: TRBJ2-1; CDR3aa: CASSLGSLYNEQFF
v_gene: TRBV28; j_gene: TRBJ1-4; CDR3aa: CASSLEGYNEKLFF
v_gene: TRBV29-1; j_gene: TRBJ2-7; CDR3aa: CSVEDRAGRSYEQYF
v_gene: TRBV15; j_gene: TRBJ2-7; CDR3aa: CATSRVGEGGEQYF
v_gene: TRBV4-1; j_gene: TRBJ2-2; CDR3aa: CASTTGGWTGELFF
v_gene: TRBV12-3/TRBV12-4; j_gene: TRBJ2-5; CDR3aa: CASNPGDEGFQETQYF
v_gene: TRBV7-9; j_gene: TRBJ2-5; CDR3aa: CASSPTTVLAGGTETRYF
v_gene: TRBV29-1; j_gene: TRBJ2-1; CDR3aa: CSVESPTSGSLFVDEQFF
v_gene: TRBV7-2; j_gene: TRBJ1-6; CDR3aa: CASSSPGQRNSPLHF
v_gene: TRBV7-9; j_gene: TRBJ1-3; CDR3aa: CASRGGNTIYF
v_gene: TRBV28; j_gene: TRBJ2-7; CDR3aa: CASQGASYEQYF